The clone carrying this T cell receptor beta chain occurred once. This specimen belongs to a study of blood T cell repertoires in COVID-19. Which cohort a participant joined came from the clinical history participants gave. The CDR3 is made up of 14 amino acids. Trimming took 3 bases from V and 7 from J; bases not matched to a gene: 7. Germline CDR1 reads SEHNR; CDR2 reads FQNEAQ (reference sequence). Libraries were prepared by immunoSEQ multiplex PCR; TCRdb keeps only in-frame clonotypes and omits some of them. The sample comprises 220,000 or so clones, 88% of which are singletons, and about 15% rests with the top ten.

This chain joins TRBV7-9 and TRBJ1-2; 8 bases fit TRBD1. Sequencing used PBMCs or T cells enriched from blood (not recorded which). The TCR sequence derives from a woman between 50 and 59 years old with acute COVID-19. CDR3 DNA: TGTGCCAGCAGCTTCGGACAGGGTGGTTTTGGCTACACCTTC. Its translation is CASSFGQGGFGYTF.